Listed below are T cell receptor beta chains from one sample, sequenced in a study of cytomegalovirus exposure and HLA in healthy donors. The method was immunoSEQ multiplex PCR; TCRdb's version includes in-frame clones alone and lacks a portion of them. This repertoire shows around 200,000 clones, more than 65% found once; its top ten account for around 2.8%. Source material: PBMCs. All receptors derive from a woman between 18 and 30 years old in good health and CMV-seropositive. CDR3s include the opening cysteine and the closing phenylalanine or tryptophan. D genes are given only for firm matches. Clone size appears in some rows only: once, few, many, or a class for an expanded clone.

v_gene	j_gene	d_gene	abundance	CDR3nt	CDR3aa
TRBV5-1	TRBJ1-1	-	-	TGCGCCAGCAGCGCACCGCCGGGGAACACTGAAGCTTTCTTT	CASSAPPGNTEAFF
TRBV2	TRBJ2-7	TRBD1	-	TGTGCCAGCAGTACCCGGACAGGGATCACCCACGAGCAGTACTTC	CASSTRTGITHEQYF
TRBV4-1	TRBJ1-2	-	-	TGCGCCAGCAGCCAAGATTTAGGGCAGGGGAACTATGGCTACACCTTC	CASSQDLGQGNYGYTF
TRBV6-5	TRBJ1-2	-	-	TGTGCCAGCACCAAGGGGGGGGTAAACTATGGCTACACCTTC	CASTKGGVNYGYTF
TRBV14	TRBJ2-1	TRBD2	-	TGTGCCAGCAGCCAAGACGTCGGGGGGAATGAGCAGTTCTTC	CASSQDVGGNEQFF
TRBV2	TRBJ1-6	-	-	TGTGCCAGCAGAACAAGACAGCCTCCTCTCGACTTCTCCTATAATTCACCCCTCCACTTT	CASRTRQPPLDFSYNSPLHF
TRBV6-5	TRBJ2-3	TRBD1	-	TGTGCCAGCAGTTATATTGGACAGGGGACCGATACGCAGTATTTT	CASSYIGQGTDTQYF
TRBV28	TRBJ1-5	-	-	TGTGCCAGCAGTTTTCGGGCGAGAGGGCAGCCCCAGCATTTT	CASSFRARGQPQHF
TRBV18	TRBJ1-5	-	-	TGTGCCAGCTCCCCAACTGACAGTGTTAATCAGCCCCAGCATTTT	CASSPTDSVNQPQHF
TRBV4-2	TRBJ2-3	TRBD2	-	TGTGCCAGCAGCCAGCAAATAGCGGGGGGACTAAGCACAGATACGCAGTATTTT	CASSQQIAGGLSTDTQYF
TRBV5-6	TRBJ1-1	-	-	TGTGCCAGCAGCACCCTTAGGGGGACGGGAGGTACTGAAGCTTTCTTT	CASSTLRGTGGTEAFF
TRBV5-1	TRBJ1-1	-	-	TGCGCCAGCATTAAAGGCGGGTCGAACACTGAAGCTTTCTTT	CASIKGGSNTEAFF
TRBV6-5	TRBJ2-5	-	-	TGTGCCAGCACCGGTAAAGGGGGGACAGTTGAAGACCAGTACTTC	CASTGKGGTVEDQYF
TRBV5-1	TRBJ2-7	-	-	TGCGCCAGCAGCCCAGGGGCGGAGAACATCTACGAGCAGTACTTC	CASSPGAENIYEQYF
TRBV4-1	TRBJ2-3	-	-	TGCGCCAGCAGCCAAACTAGGGGGGGGAGGACGCAGTATTTT	CASSQTRGGRTQYF
TRBV2	TRBJ1-1	-	-	TGTGCCAGCAGTGGAATGGGGGCGGCTGAAGCTTTCTTT	CASSGMGAAEAFF
TRBV7-8	TRBJ2-3	-	-	TGTGCCAGCAGCGCAGGCGGGGGCATTCTCACAGATACGCAGTATTTT	CASSAGGGILTDTQYF
TRBV10-2	TRBJ2-1	TRBD2	-	TGCGCCAGCGGGGAGAGCGGGGGGCCCTACAATGAGCAGTTCTTC	CASGESGGPYNEQFF
TRBV10-2	TRBJ1-2	-	-	TGCGCCAGCAGCCCCACCCGGGATGGCTACACCTTC	CASSPTRDGYTF
TRBV5-1	TRBJ2-7	TRBD1	-	TGCGCCAGCAGCTCCGGGACAGGGGGCTCAGAGCAGTACTTC	CASSSGTGGSEQYF
TRBV13	TRBJ2-3	TRBD2	-	TGTGCCAGCAGCCCCCACCTGGTCGGGGGAGGGGATACGCAGTATTTT	CASSPHLVGGGDTQYF
TRBV7-6	TRBJ1-5	-	-	TGTGCCAGCAGTTCACAAAAGGGGGTACAGCCCCAGCATTTT	CASSSQKGVQPQHF
TRBV6-6	TRBJ1-5	TRBD1	few	TGTGCCAGCAGACGAAGACAGGGGGGTCAGCCCCAGCATTTT	CASRRRQGGQPQHF
TRBV7-6	TRBJ2-5	-	-	TGTGCCAGCAGCCGGGGAGAGACCCAGTACTTC	CASSRGETQYF
TRBV7-8	TRBJ1-6	-	once	TGTGCCAGCAGCTTTCAGGGAATCGCAAATTCACCCCTCCACTTT	CASSFQGIANSPLHF
TRBV29-1	TRBJ1-2	TRBD1	-	TGCAGCGTTGATGATCAGGGGGCAGGCTATGGCTACACCTTC	CSVDDQGAGYGYTF
TRBV4-2	TRBJ2-7	-	-	TGTGCCAGCAGCCAAGATCTTGCAGGGGTAGGGCAGTACTTC	CASSQDLAGVGQYF
TRBV7-3	TRBJ2-5	-	-	TGTGCCAGCGGGGTACAGGCTAAAGAGACCCAGTACTTC	CASGVQAKETQYF
TRBV9	TRBJ1-1	TRBD1	-	TGTGCCAGCAGCGTAGGGGGACAGGGGCGACGAGCTTTCTTT	CASSVGGQGRRAFF
TRBV18	TRBJ2-1	-	-	TGTGCCAGCTCACCATTCCCCTTTCATGAGCAGTTCTTC	CASSPFPFHEQFF
TRBV23-1	TRBJ2-1	TRBD1	-	TGCGCCAGCAGTCGAACCCGGACAGGGACCAATGAGCAGTTCTTC	CASSRTRTGTNEQFF
TRBV5-1	TRBJ1-3	TRBD1	-	TGCGCCAGCAGCTTGTCCGGGGACAGGGGATCAGGAAACACCATATATTTT	CASSLSGDRGSGNTIYF
TRBV11-1	TRBJ2-7	TRBD1	-	TGTGCCAGCAGCTTGGGGACAGGGGGCTCTTACGAGCAGTACTTC	CASSLGTGGSYEQYF
TRBV10-3	TRBJ2-5	TRBD1	-	TGTGCCATCAGTCCGGGACAGGGTTTCGTAGAGACCCAGTACTTC	CAISPGQGFVETQYF
TRBV7-9	TRBJ1-1	TRBD1	once	TGTGCCAGCAGCTTATGGGACAGGGGTGGGGGCACTGAAGCTTTCTTT	CASSLWDRGGGTEAFF
TRBV19	TRBJ2-3	TRBD1	-	TGTGCCAGTAGCTGGACAGGGAGTGGAGATACGCAGTATTTT	CASSWTGSGDTQYF
TRBV4-3	TRBJ1-1	-	-	TGCGCCAGCAGCCCCCAAGGTCAGGGGATCACTGAAGCTTTCTTT	CASSPQGQGITEAFF
TRBV19	TRBJ1-2	TRBD1	few	TGTGCCAGTAGTCCAAGGACAGGGTACGGCTACACCTTC	CASSPRTGYGYTF
TRBV7-3	TRBJ2-7	-	-	TGTGCCAGCAGTTACCGTCCGGGACACAACTACGAGCAGTACTTC	CASSYRPGHNYEQYF
TRBV2	TRBJ2-3	TRBD2	-	TGTGCCAGCAGGGGCGGGGGGACGATCACAGATACGCAGTATTTT	CASRGGGTITDTQYF
TRBV9	TRBJ1-2	-	-	TGTGCCAGCAGCGTAGTGCCGGGGTATGGCTACACCTTC	CASSVVPGYGYTF
TRBV9	TRBJ2-1	TRBD2	few	TGTGCCAGCAGCGTAACCGGGGGGGCCCAGTTCTTC	CASSVTGGAQFF
TRBV4-2	TRBJ2-2	TRBD1	-	TGTGCCAGCAGCCAAGATTCGCCGGGACAGGGGGGATCCGGGGAGCTGTTTTTT	CASSQDSPGQGGSGELFF
TRBV2	TRBJ2-7	-	-	TGTGCCAGCAGTAATCTCCCAAGACTCTACGAGCAGTACTTC	CASSNLPRLYEQYF
TRBV19	TRBJ1-2	TRBD1	-	TGTGCCAGTAGTCCCTGGGGACAGAACTATGGCTACACCTTC	CASSPWGQNYGYTF